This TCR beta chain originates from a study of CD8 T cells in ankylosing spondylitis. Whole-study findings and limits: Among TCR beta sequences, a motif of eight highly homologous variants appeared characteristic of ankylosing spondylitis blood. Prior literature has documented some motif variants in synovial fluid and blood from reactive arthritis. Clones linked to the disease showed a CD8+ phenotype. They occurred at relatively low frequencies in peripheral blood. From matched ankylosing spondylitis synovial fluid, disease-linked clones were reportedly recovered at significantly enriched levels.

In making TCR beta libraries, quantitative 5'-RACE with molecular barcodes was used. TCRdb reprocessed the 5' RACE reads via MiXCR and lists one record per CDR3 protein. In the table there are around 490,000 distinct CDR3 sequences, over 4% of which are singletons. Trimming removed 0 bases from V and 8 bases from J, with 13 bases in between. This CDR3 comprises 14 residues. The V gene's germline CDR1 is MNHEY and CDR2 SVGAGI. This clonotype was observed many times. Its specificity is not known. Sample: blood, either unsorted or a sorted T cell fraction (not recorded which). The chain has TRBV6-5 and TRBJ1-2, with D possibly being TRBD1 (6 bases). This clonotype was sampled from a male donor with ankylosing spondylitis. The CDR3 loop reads CASSYSKGGGGYTF. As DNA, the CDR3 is TGTGCCAGCAGTTACTCGAAGGGGGGCGGAGGCTACACCTTC.